These 12 T cell receptor beta chains share one sample of origin, sequenced in a study of shared clonotypes between healthy human individuals. Only in-frame clones appear in the TCRdb table, and some are missing; sequencing was by immunoSEQ multiplex PCR. This table has millions of clones, less than 95% appearing once. CD8 cells classed as naive were CD45RO-negative and positively selected for CCR7, excluding terminally differentiated effector memory CD45RA+ cells. The sample comprised naive CD8+ T cells sorted from blood. The receptors stem from a young man in good health.

To note about this clone: The same CDR3 is also encoded by other DNA sequences in this sample. This rearrangement joins TRBV5-4 to TRBJ2-7, with 7 bases lining up with TRBD1. From germline, CDR1 is SGHNT and CDR2 YYREEE (reference sequence). V shed 4 bases and J 4 bases; nucleotides not matched to a gene: 5. CDR3 length: 13 residues. The CDR3 DNA follows: TGTGCCAGCAGCGTAACAGGGGCGTACGAGCAGTACTTC. It encodes CASSVTGAYEQYF.

The rearrangement links TRBV5-4 to TRBJ2-2; 13 bases map to TRBD2. In germline, CDR1 is SGHNT, CDR2 YYREEE (reference sequence). V shed 7 bases and J 5 bases; nucleotides not matched to a gene: 8. The CDR3 length is 16 residues. The CDR3: CASGGLAGALTGELFF. CDR3 coding DNA: TGTGCCAGCGGAGGACTAGCGGGGGCCCTAACCGGGGAGCTGTTTTTT.

J is TRBJ2-2 and V is TRBV5-5; 10 bases match TRBD1. The CDR3 is made up of 16 amino acids. Germline CDR1 SGHKS, CDR2 YYEKEE (reference sequence). The J segment lost 4 bases and the V segment lost 3 bases, leaving 6 bases of the junction unmatched. CDR3 sequence (DNA): TGTGCCAGCAGCTGGAGACAGGGGGCCGTCACCGGGGAGCTGTTTTTT. This codes for CASSWRQGAVTGELFF. Full variable domain (remainder filled in from reference TRBV5-5 and TRBJ2-2): DAGVTQSPTHLIKTRGQQVTLRCSPISGHKSVSWYQQVLGQGPQFIFQYYEKEERGRGNFPDRFSARQFPNYSSELNVNALLLGDSALYLCASSWRQGAVTGELFFGEGSRLTVL.

The chain combines TRBV5-1 with TRBJ1-4; TRBD1 matches at 10 bases. CDR3 size: 15 residues. J gave up 8 bases and V 4 bases, and 8 bases lay outside the gene matches. The germline CDR1 and CDR2 sequences are SGHRS and YFSETQ. The CDR3 reads CASSAKGTGVEKLFF. The CDR3 nucleotides are TGCGCCAGCAGCGCCAAGGGGACAGGGGTCGAAAAACTGTTTTTT.

This chain connects TRBV7-6 to TRBJ1-1; D unclear. The CDR3 length is 13 residues. V lost 2 bases and J lost 3, with 7 bases in between. The germline gives CDR1 SGHVS, CDR2 FNYEAQ. Written as DNA, the CDR3 is TGTGCCAGCAGCTTATTTGGGGACACTGAAGCTTTCTTT. It codes for CASSLFGDTEAFF.

This chain connects TRBV5-5 to TRBJ1-1, with D unresolved. Germline V gene lookup returns CDR1 SGHKS and CDR2 YYEKEE (reference sequence). V shed 0 bases and J shed 0 bases, with 6 bases lying between them. The CDR3 is made up of 14 amino acids. CDR3 sequence reads: CASSLGPMNTEAFF. The CDR3 bases are TGTGCCAGCAGCTTGGGACCTATGAACACTGAAGCTTTCTTT. Full variable domain (rest looked up from reference TRBV5-5 and TRBJ1-1): DAGVTQSPTHLIKTRGQQVTLRCSPISGHKSVSWYQQVLGQGPQFIFQYYEKEERGRGNFPDRFSARQFPNYSSELNVNALLLGDSALYLCASSLGPMNTEAFFGQGTRLTVV.

V usage is TRBV9 and J usage is TRBJ2-2; D is ambiguous. The CDR3 totals 14 residues. Trimming took off 5 bases at V and 0 bases at J, with 8 bases between the two ends. Germline V gene data show CDR1 as SGDLS and CDR2 as YYNGEE. CDR3 protein: CASRPTSNTGELFF. As DNA, the CDR3 is TGTGCCAGCAGACCGACTTCGAACACCGGGGAGCTGTTTTTT.

This clone was counted between two and nine times. The chain has TRBV18 and TRBJ1-1; D is unresolved. The V and J ends lost 3 bases and 0 bases respectively, with 5 bases between them. The length of the CDR3 is 13 residues. Germline CDR1 is KGHSH and CDR2 is LQKENI. CDR3 bases: TGTGCCAGCTCACCGGTAATGAACACTGAAGCTTTCTTT. This encodes CASSPVMNTEAFF.

The chain recombines TRBV4-1 with TRBJ2-7; possible D gene TRBD2, 6 bases. CDR3 length: 15 amino acids. The V end was cut by 4 bases, the J end by 4 bases, with 17 bases between. Germline values: CDR1 MGHRA, CDR2 YSYEKL. The DNA for the CDR3 is TGCGCCAGCAGCCCGGGACTGGGTGAAGGTTACGAGCAGTACTTC. Residues: CASSPGLGEGYEQYF.

The J gene is TRBJ2-5, the V gene TRBV13, with D perhaps matching TRBD1 (5 bases). Germline CDR1 PRHDT, CDR2 FYEKMQ (reference sequence). Trimming left V 6 bases short and J 7 bases short, with 12 bases between. The CDR3 loop spans 12 amino acids. For the CDR3, the DNA is TGTGCCAGCAGTTCAGGGTTGGCGACCCAGTACTTC. This gives the protein CASSSGLATQYF.

The V and J genes are TRBV10-2 and TRBJ1-6; weak D call: TRBD1 (6 bases). The V gene's germline CDR1 is WSHSY and CDR2 SAAADI. The CDR3 loop spans 13 amino acids. V dropped 8 bases and J dropped 6 bases, with 11 bases sitting between them. The CDR3 coding sequence is TGCGCCAGCGGTACAGGGAGTAATTCACCCCTCCACTTT. Encoded protein: CASGTGSNSPLHF.

The genes are TRBV18 and TRBJ2-1; D is perhaps TRBD1 or TRBD2 (5 bases each). The V gene lost 0 bases and the J gene lost 8 bases, with 8 bases spanning the gap. The CDR3 has 13 residues. Germline CDR1 and CDR2: KGHSH and LQKENI. The CDR3 region is CASSPPVGDEQFF. CDR3 coding DNA: TGTGCCAGCTCACCACCGGTGGGGGATGAGCAGTTCTTC. Combining the CDR3 with reference TRBV18 and TRBJ2-1 gives the whole variable domain NAGVMQNPRHLVRRRGQEARLRCSPMKGHSHVYWYRQLPEEGLKFMVYLQKENIIDESGMPKERFSAEFPKEGPSILRIQQVVRGDSAAYFCASSPPVGDEQFFGPGTRLTVL.